These T cell receptor beta chains were read from a single sample in a study of blood T cells in healthy people across ages. TCRdb re-analysed the 5' RACE reads in MiXCR, keeping a single row per CDR3 protein. Of approximately 290,000 distinct CDR3 sequences in the sample, 27% were seen once. The sample comprised blood. All receptors come from a woman aged 70 to 79 in good health. Both conserved end residues are part of each CDR3. The D gene is left open where the match is weak. The size entry is marked missing in some rows and otherwise reads once, few, many or a size class.

>.|TRBV14|TRBJ1-4|.
CASSQDSYEKLFF
TGTGCCAGCAGCCAAGACAGTTATGAAAAACTGTTTTTT
>TRBD1|TRBV29-1|TRBJ1-2|.
CSVADRGGYTF
TGCAGCGTAGCGGACAGGGGCGGCTACACCTTC
>TRBD2|TRBV5-5|TRBJ2-7|.
CASGLAGGLYEQYF
TGTGCCAGCGGACTAGCGGGCGGACTCTACGAGCAGTACTTC
>TRBD1|TRBV20-1|TRBJ1-5|once
CSASLGQGNQPQHF
TGCAGTGCTAGTTTGGGACAGGGGAATCAGCCCCAGCATTTT
>TRBD1|TRBV5-1|TRBJ2-1|few
CASSFPDRGSSNEQFF
TGCGCCAGCAGTTTCCCTGACAGGGGGTCCAGCAATGAGCAGTTCTTC
>.|TRBV24-1|TRBJ2-5|.
CATSDRDHSETQYF
TGTGCCACCAGTGACAGGGACCACTCGGAGACCCAGTACTTC
>.|TRBV9|TRBJ2-5|.
CASSVRQVSETQYF
TGTGCCAGCAGCGTCCGACAGGTCTCCGAGACCCAGTACTTC
>.|TRBV12-3/TRBV12-4|TRBJ1-4|.
CASSLTQDREKLFF
TGTGCCAGCAGTTTAACTCAAGACAGAGAAAAACTGTTTTTT
>.|TRBV15|TRBJ2-5|once
CATSYRGPTETQYF
TGTGCCACCAGCTACCGCGGGCCAACGGAGACCCAGTACTTC
>TRBD1|TRBV12-3/TRBV12-4|TRBJ1-2|.
CASRTTGNYGYTF
TGTGCCAGCAGGACGACAGGGAACTATGGCTACACCTTC
>.|TRBV7-8|TRBJ1-4|many
CASSLAPPSVGEKLFF
TGTGCCAGCAGCTTAGCGCCCCCCTCCGTAGGTGAAAAACTGTTTTTT
>TRBD1|TRBV7-3|TRBJ2-3|once
CASSLIPGQGTDTQYF
TGTGCCAGCAGCTTAATTCCGGGACAGGGAACAGATACGCAGTATTTT
>.|TRBV12-3/TRBV12-4|TRBJ1-1|.
CASSFQGFYTEAFF
TGTGCCAGCAGTTTTCAGGGGTTCTACACTGAAGCTTTCTTT
>TRBD1|TRBV12-5|TRBJ2-5|many
CASGLTGVETQYF
TGTGCTAGTGGTTTGACAGGGGTGGAGACCCAGTACTTC
>.|TRBV19|TRBJ1-2|.
CASSIKASGYGYTF
TGTGCCAGTAGTATAAAGGCCAGTGGCTATGGCTACACCTTC
>.|TRBV2|TRBJ2-2|few
CASSSLVNTGELFF
TGTGCCAGCAGTAGTCTTGTGAACACCGGGGAGCTGTTTTTT
>.|TRBV9|TRBJ1-3|.
CASSSRGQNSGNTIYF
TGTGCCAGCAGCTCCCGAGGACAGAACTCTGGAAACACCATATATTTT
>.|TRBV3-1|TRBJ1-4|.
CASSQSRVYEKLFF
TGTGCCAGCAGCCAATCCAGGGTGTATGAAAAACTGTTTTTT
>TRBD1|TRBV20-1|TRBJ1-2|many
CSASETQGAGGYTF
TGCAGTGCTAGCGAGACTCAGGGGGCTGGCGGCTACACCTTC
>TRBD2|TRBV19|TRBJ2-7|few
CASRGSGSTIYEQYF
TGTGCCAGTAGGGGTAGCGGGAGCACGATCTACGAGCAGTACTTC
>.|TRBV7-2|TRBJ1-6|.
CASSLARGARQRSPLHF
TGTGCCAGCAGCTTAGCGCGCGGGGCCCGTCAAAGATCACCCCTCCACTTT
>TRBD2|TRBV28|TRBJ2-1|.
CASYWSGIGGEQFF
TGTGCCAGCTACTGGAGCGGGATAGGTGGTGAGCAGTTCTTC
>.|TRBV7-2|TRBJ1-2|.
CASSLVIWPGEGYGYTF
TGTGCCAGCAGCTTAGTGATTTGGCCAGGGGAGGGCTATGGCTACACCTTC
>.|TRBV5-1|TRBJ2-1|.
CASSVEGSYNEQFF
TGCGCCAGCAGTGTGGAGGGCTCCTACAATGAGCAGTTCTTC
>.|TRBV4-1|TRBJ2-2|few
CASSPVGPTGELFF
TGCGCCAGCAGCCCAGTGGGTCCGACCGGGGAGCTGTTTTTT
>TRBD1|TRBV15|TRBJ1-6|.
CATSRPGQGIGSPLHF
TGTGCCACCAGCAGACCGGGACAGGGGATAGGTTCACCCCTCCACTTT
>TRBD2|TRBV25-1|TRBJ2-3|few
CASSESSTSTQYF
TGTGCCAGCAGTGAAAGCTCGACTAGCACGCAGTATTTT
>.|TRBV7-2|TRBJ1-1|.
CASSLGGHLNTEAFF
TGTGCCAGCAGCTTAGGGGGACATTTGAACACTGAAGCTTTCTTT
>TRBD1|TRBV16|TRBJ1-4|.
CASSQFGDRENEKLFF
TGTGCCAGCAGCCAATTCGGGGACAGAGAGAATGAAAAACTGTTTTTT
>TRBD1|TRBV6-6|TRBJ1-2|many
CASRPGTDGYTF
TGTGCCAGCAGACCCGGGACAGATGGCTACACCTTC
>.|TRBV7-2|TRBJ2-7|many
CASSDSGTASYEQYF
TGTGCCAGCAGCGATTCCGGGACTGCATCCTACGAGCAGTACTTC
>.|TRBV29-1|TRBJ2-1|few
CSSPARDTPYNEQFF
TGCAGCTCCCCTGCGCGGGATACGCCCTACAATGAGCAGTTCTTC
>.|TRBV11-2|TRBJ2-3|.
CASSLGVPVTDTQYF
TGTGCCAGCAGCTTAGGGGTGCCCGTGACAGATACGCAGTATTTT
>.|TRBV10-3|TRBJ1-1|few
CAISELGNTEAFF
TGTGCCATCAGTGAGTTGGGGAACACTGAAGCTTTCTTT